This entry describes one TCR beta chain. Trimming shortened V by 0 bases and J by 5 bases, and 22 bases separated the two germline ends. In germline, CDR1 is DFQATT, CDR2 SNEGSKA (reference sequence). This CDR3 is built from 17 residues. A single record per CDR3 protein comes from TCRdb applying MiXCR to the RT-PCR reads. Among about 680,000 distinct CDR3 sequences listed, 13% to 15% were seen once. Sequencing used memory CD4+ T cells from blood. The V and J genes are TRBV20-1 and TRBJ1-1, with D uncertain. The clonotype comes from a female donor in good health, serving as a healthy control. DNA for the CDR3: TGCAGTGCTAGAGATCCTATCGGGGTCGGTGGTCGGACTGAAGCTTTCTTT. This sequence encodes CSARDPIGVGGRTEAFF.